This entry lists 12 T cell receptor beta chains sequenced from one sample in a study of OX40 agonist ivuxolimab in advanced cancers. Assay used: immunoSEQ multiplex PCR; TCRdb lists only in-frame clones, some missing. Of about 20,000 clones listed, approximately 70% are singletons. This specimen consisted of CD4+ or CD8+ T cells sorted from blood, obtained in a trial of the OX40 agonist ivuxolimab. The source is an adult with an advanced solid tumor such as melanoma, head and neck, liver or kidney cancer.

This CDR3 reads CASSSPSYNEQFF. The DNA for the CDR3 is TGTGCCAGCAGCTCTCCCTCCTACAATGAGCAGTTCTTC. V is TRBV7-6 and J is TRBJ2-1, with D hard to call. With 4 bases removed from V and 0 bases from J, the gap between germline ends came to 4 bases. This CDR3 comprises 13 residues. CDR1 and CDR2 from the germline V gene are SGHVS and FNYEAQ.

The chain links TRBV7-9 to TRBJ2-7, with 11 bases lining up with TRBD1. This CDR3 has 15 residues. Germline-derived CDR1 and CDR2 are SEHNR and FQNEAQ (reference sequence). V trimming: 5 bases; J trimming: 6 bases; junction bases outside the gene matches: 9. The CDR3 loop reads CASSAPGQGGREQYF. CDR3 coding DNA: TGTGCCAGCAGCGCTCCGGGACAGGGGGGTCGCGAGCAGTACTTC.

The chain combines TRBV11-2 with TRBJ2-1; 9 positions agree with TRBD2. Germline CDR1 reads SGHAT; CDR2 reads FQNNGV. V lost 3 bases to trimming and J lost 10 bases; unmatched junction nucleotides: 10. This CDR3 is 15 amino acids long. The CDR3 coding sequence is TGTGCCAGCAGCTTTGCAGGACTAGCGCCGAACGAGCAGTTCTTC. It translates to CASSFAGLAPNEQFF.

This clone is medium-sized (0.01 to 0.1%) in the sample. The chain combines TRBV5-6 with TRBJ2-5; TRBD2 agrees at 9 bases. Unmatched junction bases numbered 9, after V lost 4 bases and J lost 2 bases. CDR1 is SGHDT and CDR2 is YYEEEE in the germline V gene. This CDR3 spans 16 amino acids. CDR3 region: CASSVRSGGAQETQYF. CDR3 nucleotide sequence: TGTGCCAGCAGCGTGCGTAGCGGGGGAGCACAAGAGACCCAGTACTTC.

The gene calls are TRBV6-6 and TRBJ2-5; D call uncertain. The CDR3 has 14 amino acids. The V end lost 7 bases, the J end lost 1 base, and 13 bases lay between the germline ends. Looked up from germline, CDR1 is MNHNY and CDR2 is SVGAGI (reference sequence). The CDR3: CASTLGRVQETQYF. Written as DNA, the CDR3 is TGTGCCAGCACGCTGGGAAGGGTCCAAGAGACCCAGTACTTC.

The chain recombines TRBV19 with TRBJ1-4; TRBD1 might be the D (5 bases). There are 15 residues in the CDR3. Trimming shortened V by 6 bases and J by 0 bases, and 11 bases separated the two germline ends. Germline CDR1 LNHDA, CDR2 SQIVND (reference sequence). The DNA for the CDR3 is TGTGCCAGTAGGATGACAGATGCAACTAATGAAAAACTGTTTTTT. Translation gives CASRMTDATNEKLFF.

The chain joins TRBV19 to TRBJ2-5; tentative D call: TRBD2 (5 bases). The length of the CDR3 is 12 residues. In germline, CDR1 is LNHDA, CDR2 SQIVND (reference sequence). With 1 base removed from V and 9 bases from J, the gap between germline ends came to 9 bases. The CDR3: CASSIAWEPQYF. CDR3 nucleotide sequence: TGTGCCAGTAGTATAGCTTGGGAGCCCCAGTACTTC.

This clone is medium-sized (0.01 to 0.1%). The chain joins TRBV7-9 to TRBJ1-2; TRBD1 might be the D (5 bases). The CDR3 contains 13 residues. The germline V gene encodes CDR1 SEHNR and CDR2 FQNEAQ (reference sequence). V was pared by 5 bases and J by 1 base, with 8 bases between. In DNA form, the CDR3 reads TGTGCCAGCAGCGACGGGGGTAACTATGGCTACACCTTC. This encodes CASSDGGNYGYTF.

This clone was recorded only once. The genes are TRBV19 and TRBJ2-7, with D perhaps matching TRBD2 (5 bases). The CDR3 is 15 residues long. The ends were cut back, 0 bases at V and 0 bases at J, with 9 bases in the middle. In germline, CDR1 is LNHDA, CDR2 SQIVND (reference sequence). CDR3 nucleotide sequence: TGTGCCAGTAGTATAGATCCGGCGGGCTCCTACGAGCAGTACTTC. It encodes CASSIDPAGSYEQYF.

The chain has TRBV18 and TRBJ2-7; TRBD1 is a possible D gene (5 bases). CDR1 is KGHSH and CDR2 is LQKENI in the germline V gene. This CDR3 spans 13 amino acids. V was shortened by 6 bases and J by 3 bases, with 12 bases between the two germline ends. The CDR3 loop reads CASSEGARYEQYF. The CDR3 DNA follows: TGTGCCAGCTCCGAAGGGGCGCGCTACGAGCAGTACTTC.

CDR3: CASSGRDEQFF. CDR3 DNA sequence: TGTGCCAGCAGCGGGCGGGATGAGCAGTTCTTC. The chain joins TRBV9 to TRBJ2-1; D may be TRBD2 (5 bases). The germline CDR1 and CDR2 sequences are SGDLS and YYNGEE. This CDR3 has 11 amino acids. V was cut by 3 bases and J by 8 bases, with 6 bases left in between.

This clone has just a few counts. CDR3 protein: CASSLWRGSYNEQFF. The CDR3 DNA reads TGTGCCAGCAGCTTATGGAGGGGAAGCTACAATGAGCAGTTCTTC. The chain employs TRBV7-8 and TRBJ2-1, with D maybe TRBD2 (6 bases). This CDR3 region has 15 residues. Per germline, CDR1 SGHVS and CDR2 FQNEAQ. The V and J ends lost 2 bases and 3 bases respectively, with 11 bases between them.